The rows below give T cell receptor beta chains drawn from one sample of a study of Graves' ophthalmopathy and Graves' hyperthyroidism. TCRdb itself ran the multiplex PCR reads through MiXCR, one entry per CDR3 protein. This sample has approximately 700,000 distinct CDR3 sequences, with roughly 39% found just once. Sequencing input: peripheral blood. The receptor source for this set is an adult man with Graves' ophthalmopathy. CDR3s include the opening cysteine and the closing phenylalanine or tryptophan. The D gene is left open where the match is weak. Clone size, where shown, is once, few, many, or a class for clones that have expanded.

CDR3	DNA	V	J	D	size	length
CASSLEYGGEETQYF	TGTGCCAGCAGCTTAGAGTACGGGGGCGAGGAGACCCAGTACTTC	TRBV11-2	TRBJ2-5	-	-	15
CASSPTEAGELFF	TGTGCCAGCAGTCCGACGGAAGCCGGGGAGCTGTTTTTT	TRBV6-6	TRBJ2-2	-	-	13
CASSLRERVLTNEQFF	TGTGCCAGCAGCTTGCGAGAAAGGGTGCTTACAAATGAGCAGTTCTTC	TRBV7-2	TRBJ2-1	-	-	16
CASTRGGTNYGYTF	TGTGCCAGCACGAGGGGGGGAACTAACTATGGCTACACCTTC	TRBV7-2	TRBJ1-2	-	-	14
CASSGTSTSYEQYF	TGTGCCAGCAGCGGTACCAGCACTAGCTACGAGCAGTACTTC	TRBV11-1	TRBJ2-7	-	-	14
CASAEGSGELFF	TGCGCCAGCGCCGAGGGATCCGGGGAGCTGTTTTTT	TRBV5-1	TRBJ2-2	-	-	12
CASSMEGSQETQYF	TGTGCCAGTAGTATGGAGGGGAGCCAAGAGACCCAGTACTTC	TRBV19	TRBJ2-5	-	-	14
CATEDRGTGTEAFF	TGTGCCACCGAGGACAGGGGGACGGGCACTGAAGCTTTCTTT	TRBV15	TRBJ1-1	TRBD1	-	14
CASSQPGRNTGELFF	TGTGCCAGTAGTCAGCCAGGACGTAACACCGGGGAGCTGTTTTTT	TRBV7-9	TRBJ2-2	-	many	15
CASSFYICSAGGRETQYF	-	TRBV7-8	TRBJ2-5	-	-	18
CASSPAPGGSGNTIYF	TGTGCCAGCAGCCCTGCCCCGGGGGGGTCTGGAAACACCATATATTTT	TRBV12-3/TRBV12-4	TRBJ1-3	-	few	16
CASSQDLGYEQYF	TGTGCCAGCAGCCAAGATTTAGGTTACGAGCAGTACTTC	TRBV4-2	TRBJ2-7	-	many	13
CASSLGLPGFYGYTF	TGTGCCAGCAGCTTAGGACTTCCAGGGTTTTATGGCTACACCTTC	TRBV7-2	TRBJ1-2	-	many	15
CASSQQMTSGTQYF	TGCGCCAGCAGCCAACAGATGACATCGGGGACCCAGTACTTC	TRBV5-1	TRBJ2-5	-	few	14
CASSLGGETTEAFF	TGCGCCAGCAGCTTGGGAGGGGAGACCACTGAAGCTTTCTTT	TRBV5-1	TRBJ1-1	-	-	14
CASSYKAVPYEQYF	TGTGCCAGCAGTTACAAAGCGGTTCCATACGAGCAGTACTTC	TRBV10-3	TRBJ2-7	-	few	14
CASSAQRRQANYEQYF	TGTGCCAGCAGCGCACAAAGGCGGCAGGCGAACTACGAGCAGTACTTC	TRBV6-6	TRBJ2-7	-	-	16
CATSEGHNTGEPQHF	TGTGCCACCAGTGAAGGACACAACACCGGGGAGCCCCAGCATTTT	TRBV24-1	TRBJ1-5	-	-	15
CASSQVQLSEQYF	TGCGCCAGCAGCCAAGTACAGTTGAGCGAGCAGTACTTC	TRBV4-3	TRBJ2-7	-	-	13